This T cell receptor beta chain was identified in a study of glioma-infiltrating T cells. V was cut by 3 bases and J by 8 bases, with 7 bases left in between. The germline V gene has CDR1 SGHNT and CDR2 YENEEA. CDR3 size: 12 residues. This clonotype has at least ten counts. Antigen unknown. Using RNA template, CDR3s of TCR alpha and beta were amplified with iRepertoire arm-PCR. TCRdb reanalysed the multiplex PCR reads using MiXCR and keeps one entry per CDR3 protein. In the table there are roughly 100,000 distinct CDR3 sequences, around 29% of which are singletons. Whole-study results and caveats: Gliomas, especially low-grade, showed above-expected tissue-blood divergence; non-neoplastic patients showed below. CDR3 overlap between tissue and blood was very small.

The receptor's source is a human donor with low-grade glioma or glioblastoma, undergoing nonglioma brain surgery, or in good health (not recorded which). The V and J genes are TRBV11-3 and TRBJ2-2; no clear D. Input material: glioma tissue, nonneoplastic brain tissue, or PBMCs (not recorded which). CDR3 in amino acids: CASSLGIGELFF. The DNA of the CDR3 is TGTGCCAGCAGCTTGGGAATTGGGGAGCTGTTTTTT.